This T cell receptor beta chain is from a study of cytomegalovirus exposure and HLA in healthy donors. In regard to this clone: Its cognate antigen is unknown.

Study observations and caveats: Presence/absence analyses rested on an assumption that sequencing depth was roughly uniform across donors.

60 Vbeta and 13 Jbeta primers were used in PCR. Assay: immunoSEQ multiplex PCR; the TCRdb copy retains only in-frame clones and omits some. This sample carries roughly 100,000 clones, 70% to 85% of them seen once, and the ten largest clones take 10%. Material: PBMCs. The sequence was obtained from a human donor in good health.

This CDR3 is CASSQSGDIAEAFF. DNA for the CDR3: TGCGCCAGCAGTCAATCCGGGGACATAGCTGAAGCTTTCTTT. The chain joins TRBV23-1 to TRBJ1-1, with D maybe TRBD1 (6 bases). TRBV23-1 has ORF status, its function being uncertain. The CDR3 covers 14 residues. V lost 0 bases and J 6 bases, leaving 11 bases between the germline ends.